These 2 T cell receptor beta chains were all obtained from the same sample, sequenced in a study of beta chain features in type 1 diabetes. Of the isolated RNA, all was reverse transcribed, and so the sequenced material was expressed TCRB transcripts. Libraries were prepared by immunoSEQ multiplex PCR; TCRdb keeps only in-frame clonotypes and omits some of them. The data show tens of thousands of clones, roughly 60% seen once. The specimen sequenced was Tregs from blood. These TCRs come from a woman aged 18-29 years in good health.

This chain links TRBV30 with TRBJ1-4; 9 nucleotides agree with TRBD1. V gave up 5 bases and J gave up 5 bases; unmatched junction bases: 9. This CDR3 spans 15 amino acids. Germline values: CDR1 GTSNPN, CDR2 SVGIG (reference sequence). CDR3 bases: TGTGCCTGGCAAAGAACCGGGACAGGGAATGAAAAACTGTTTTTT. It encodes CAWQRTGTGNEKLFF.

This clone was counted between two and nine times. The chain employs TRBV7-9 and TRBJ1-3; 8 nucleotides match TRBD1. CDR1 is SEHNR, CDR2 FQNEAQ, per germline (reference sequence). V lost 3 bases to trimming and J lost 8 bases; unmatched junction nucleotides: 6. The length of the CDR3 is 14 residues. CDR3 coding DNA: TGTGCCAGCAGCTTTGGACAGGGAAGTGACACCATATATTTT. Translated, it gives CASSFGQGSDTIYF.